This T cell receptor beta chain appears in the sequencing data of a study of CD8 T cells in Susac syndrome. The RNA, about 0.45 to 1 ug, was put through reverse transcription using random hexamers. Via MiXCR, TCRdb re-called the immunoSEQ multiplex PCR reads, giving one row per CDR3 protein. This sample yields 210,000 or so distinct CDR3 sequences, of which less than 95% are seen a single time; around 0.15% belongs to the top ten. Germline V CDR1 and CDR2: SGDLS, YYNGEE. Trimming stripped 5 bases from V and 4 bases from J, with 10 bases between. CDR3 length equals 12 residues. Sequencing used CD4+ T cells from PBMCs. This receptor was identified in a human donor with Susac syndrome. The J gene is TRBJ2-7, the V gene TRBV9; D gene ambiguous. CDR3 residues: CASSSPGYEQYF. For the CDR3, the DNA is TGTGCCAGCAGTTCCCCTGGTTACGAGCAGTACTTC.